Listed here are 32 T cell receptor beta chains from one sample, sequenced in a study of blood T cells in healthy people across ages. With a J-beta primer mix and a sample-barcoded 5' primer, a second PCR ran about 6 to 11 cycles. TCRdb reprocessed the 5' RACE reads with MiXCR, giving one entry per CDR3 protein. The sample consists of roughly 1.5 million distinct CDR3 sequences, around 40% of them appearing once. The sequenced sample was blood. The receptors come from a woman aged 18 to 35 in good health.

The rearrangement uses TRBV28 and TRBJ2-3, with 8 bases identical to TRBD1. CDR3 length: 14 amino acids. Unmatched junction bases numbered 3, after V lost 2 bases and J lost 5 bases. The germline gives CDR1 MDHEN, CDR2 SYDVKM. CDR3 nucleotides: TGTGCCAGCAGTTTAAGCAGGGGGCGAGATACGCAGTATTTT. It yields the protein CASSLSRGRDTQYF.

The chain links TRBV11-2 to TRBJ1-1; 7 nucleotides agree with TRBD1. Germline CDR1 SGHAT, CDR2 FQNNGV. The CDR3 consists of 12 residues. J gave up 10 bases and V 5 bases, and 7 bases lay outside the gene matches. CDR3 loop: CASSVDRVGAFF. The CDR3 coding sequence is TGTGCCAGCAGCGTTGACAGGGTCGGAGCTTTCTTT.

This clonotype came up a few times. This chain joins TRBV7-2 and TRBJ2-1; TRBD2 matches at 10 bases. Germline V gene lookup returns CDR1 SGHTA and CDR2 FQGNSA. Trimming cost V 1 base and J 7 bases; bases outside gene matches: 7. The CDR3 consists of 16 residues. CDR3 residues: CASSLDSGRAANEQFF. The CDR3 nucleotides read TGTGCCAGCAGCTTAGACAGCGGGAGGGCCGCGAATGAGCAGTTCTTC.

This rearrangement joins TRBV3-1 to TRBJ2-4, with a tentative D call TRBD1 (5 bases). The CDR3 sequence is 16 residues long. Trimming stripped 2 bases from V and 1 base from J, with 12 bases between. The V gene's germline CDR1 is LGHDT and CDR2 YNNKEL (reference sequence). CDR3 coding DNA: TGTGCCAGCAGCCAACTTCGTGGGGCTGCCAAAAACATTCAGTACTTC. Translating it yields CASSQLRGAAKNIQYF.

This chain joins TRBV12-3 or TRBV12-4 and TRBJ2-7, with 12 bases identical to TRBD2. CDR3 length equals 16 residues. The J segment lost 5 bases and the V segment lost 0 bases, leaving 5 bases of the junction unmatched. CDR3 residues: CASSLALRLAGDEQYF. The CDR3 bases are TGTGCCAGCAGTTTAGCCCTGAGACTAGCGGGAGACGAGCAGTACTTC.

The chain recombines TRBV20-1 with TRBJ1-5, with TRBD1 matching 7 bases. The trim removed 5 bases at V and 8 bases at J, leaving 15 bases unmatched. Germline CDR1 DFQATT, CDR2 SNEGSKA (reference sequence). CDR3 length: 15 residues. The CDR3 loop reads CSALQTGKYQEPQHF. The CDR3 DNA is TGCAGTGCTCTACAGACAGGGAAATATCAGGAGCCCCAGCATTTT.

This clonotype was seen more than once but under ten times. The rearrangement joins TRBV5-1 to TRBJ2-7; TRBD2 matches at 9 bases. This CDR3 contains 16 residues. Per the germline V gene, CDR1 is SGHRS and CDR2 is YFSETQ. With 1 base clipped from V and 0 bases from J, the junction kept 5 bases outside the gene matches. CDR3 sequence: CASSLISGSPSYEQYF. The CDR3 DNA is TGCGCCAGCAGCTTGATTAGCGGGAGTCCCTCCTACGAGCAGTACTTC.

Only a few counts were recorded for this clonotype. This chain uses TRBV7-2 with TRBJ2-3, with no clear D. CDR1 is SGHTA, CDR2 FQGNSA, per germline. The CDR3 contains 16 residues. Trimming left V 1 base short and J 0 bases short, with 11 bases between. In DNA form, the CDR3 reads TGTGCCAGCAGCTTAGTTTCGGGTCCTAGCACAGATACGCAGTATTTT. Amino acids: CASSLVSGPSTDTQYF.

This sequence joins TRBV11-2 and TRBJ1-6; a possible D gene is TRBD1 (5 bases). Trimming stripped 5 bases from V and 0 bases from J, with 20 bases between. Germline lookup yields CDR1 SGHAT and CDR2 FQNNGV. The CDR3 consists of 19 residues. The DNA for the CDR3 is TGTGCCAGCAGCAAATCCGGGACGACGATTAGCTCCTATAATTCACCCCTCCACTTT. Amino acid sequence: CASSKSGTTISSYNSPLHF.

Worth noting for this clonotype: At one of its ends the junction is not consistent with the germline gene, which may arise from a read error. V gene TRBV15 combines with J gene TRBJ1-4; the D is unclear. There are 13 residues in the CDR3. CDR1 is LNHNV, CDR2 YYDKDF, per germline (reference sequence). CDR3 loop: CAASRLVNEKLFF. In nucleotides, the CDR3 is TGTGCCGCCAGCCGCCTGGTGAATGAAAAACTGTTTTTT.

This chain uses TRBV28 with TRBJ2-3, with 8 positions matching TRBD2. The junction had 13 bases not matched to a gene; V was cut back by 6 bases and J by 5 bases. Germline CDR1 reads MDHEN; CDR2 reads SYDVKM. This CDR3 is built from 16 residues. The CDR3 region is CASRPPAGGGLDTQYF. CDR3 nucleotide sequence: TGTGCCAGCAGACCACCCGCGGGAGGAGGACTAGATACGCAGTATTTT.

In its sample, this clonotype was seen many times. CDR3 amino acids: CASSFQRGGSYNEQFF. DNA for the CDR3: TGTGCCAGCAGCTTTCAACGCGGGGGGTCCTACAATGAGCAGTTCTTC. The chain recombines TRBV7-2 with TRBJ2-1; 8 nucleotides align to TRBD2. CDR3 length equals 16 residues. Per the germline V gene, CDR1 is SGHTA and CDR2 is FQGNSA. V lost 3 bases to trimming and J lost 1 base; unmatched junction nucleotides: 5.

The CDR3 DNA reads as TGCAGTGCCCCAGTTAGCGGGCTAAATAATTCACCCCTCCACTTT. Amino acid sequence: CSAPVSGLNNSPLHF. The chain links TRBV20-1 to TRBJ1-6; D gene uncertain. The CDR3 is 15 residues long. The germline gives CDR1 DFQATT, CDR2 SNEGSKA (reference sequence). Between the trimmed V and J ends, which lost 6 bases and 5 bases, there was a span of 17 bases.

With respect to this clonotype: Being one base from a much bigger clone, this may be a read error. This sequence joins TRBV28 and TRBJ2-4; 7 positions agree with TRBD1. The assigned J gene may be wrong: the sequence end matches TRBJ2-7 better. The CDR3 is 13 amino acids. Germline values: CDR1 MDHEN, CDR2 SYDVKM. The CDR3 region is CASRGTVSHEQYF. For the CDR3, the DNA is TGTGCCAGCAGAGGGACAGTCTCCCACGAGCAGTACTTC.

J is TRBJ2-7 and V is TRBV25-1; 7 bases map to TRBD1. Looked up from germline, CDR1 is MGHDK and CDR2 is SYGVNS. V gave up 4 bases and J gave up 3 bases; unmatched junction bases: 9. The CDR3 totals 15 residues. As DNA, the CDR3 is TGTGCCAGCAGTGGAGGGACAGCTGCCCACTACGAGCAGTACTTC. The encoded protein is CASSGGTAAHYEQYF.

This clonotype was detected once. DNA of the CDR3: TGTGCCAGCAGTACCGGGACAGGGGGCGGGGAGACCCAGTACTTC. Translating it yields CASSTGTGGGETQYF. The chain uses TRBV2 and TRBJ2-5, with TRBD1 matching 12 bases. The germline CDR1 and CDR2 sequences are SNHLY and FYNNEI. The J segment lost 5 bases and the V segment lost 5 bases, leaving 6 bases of the junction unmatched. The CDR3 sequence is 15 residues long.

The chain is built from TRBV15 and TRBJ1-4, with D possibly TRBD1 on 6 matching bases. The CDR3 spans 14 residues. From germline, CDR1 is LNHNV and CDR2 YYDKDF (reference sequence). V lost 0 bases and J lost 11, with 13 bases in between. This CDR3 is CATSRDIQGRKLFF. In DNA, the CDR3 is TGTGCCACCAGCAGAGATATCCAGGGGAGGAAACTGTTTTTT.

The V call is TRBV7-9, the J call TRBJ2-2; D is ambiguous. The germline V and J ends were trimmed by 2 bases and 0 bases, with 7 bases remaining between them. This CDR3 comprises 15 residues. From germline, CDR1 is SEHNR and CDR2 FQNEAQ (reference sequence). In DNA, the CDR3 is TGTGCCAGCAGCTTAAGCTCAGCGAACACCGGGGAGCTGTTTTTT. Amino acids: CASSLSSANTGELFF.

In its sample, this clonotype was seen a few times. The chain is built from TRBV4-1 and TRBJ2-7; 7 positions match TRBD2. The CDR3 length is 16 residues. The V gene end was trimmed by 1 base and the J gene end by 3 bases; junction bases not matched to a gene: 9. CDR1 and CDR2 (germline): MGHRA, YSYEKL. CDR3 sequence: CASSQGRASGRYEQYF. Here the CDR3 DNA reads TGCGCCAGCAGCCAAGGGAGGGCTAGCGGCCGCTACGAGCAGTACTTC.

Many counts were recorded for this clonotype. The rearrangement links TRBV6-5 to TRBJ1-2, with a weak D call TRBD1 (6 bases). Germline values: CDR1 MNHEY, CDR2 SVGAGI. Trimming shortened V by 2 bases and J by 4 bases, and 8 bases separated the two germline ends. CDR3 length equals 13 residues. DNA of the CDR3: TGTGCCAGCAGTTACCCCAGGGGCTATGGCTACACCTTC. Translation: CASSYPRGYGYTF.

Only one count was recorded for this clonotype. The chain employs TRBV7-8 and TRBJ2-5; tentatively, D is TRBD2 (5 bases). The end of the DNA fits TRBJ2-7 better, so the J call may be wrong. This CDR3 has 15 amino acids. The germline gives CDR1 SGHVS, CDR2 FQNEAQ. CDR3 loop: CASSLVYRGTYEQYF. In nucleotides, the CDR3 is TGTGCCAGCAGCTTAGTTTACCGGGGAACCTACGAGCAGTACTTC.

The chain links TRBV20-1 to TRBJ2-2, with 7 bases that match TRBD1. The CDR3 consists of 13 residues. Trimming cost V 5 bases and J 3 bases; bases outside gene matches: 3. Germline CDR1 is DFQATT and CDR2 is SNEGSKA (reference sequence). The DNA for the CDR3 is TGCAGTGCTGATGACAGGGACACCGGGGAGCTGTTTTTT. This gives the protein CSADDRDTGELFF.

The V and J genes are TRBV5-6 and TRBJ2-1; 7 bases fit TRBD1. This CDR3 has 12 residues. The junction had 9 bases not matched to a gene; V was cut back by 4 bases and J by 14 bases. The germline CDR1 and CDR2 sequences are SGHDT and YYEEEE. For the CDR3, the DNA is TGTGCCAGCAGCATCACGACAGGGCTGGAGTTCTTC. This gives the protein CASSITTGLEFF.

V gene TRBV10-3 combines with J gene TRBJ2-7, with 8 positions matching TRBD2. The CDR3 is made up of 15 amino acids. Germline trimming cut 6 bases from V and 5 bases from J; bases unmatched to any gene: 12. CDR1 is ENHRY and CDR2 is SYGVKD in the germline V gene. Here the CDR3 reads CAISTLTGGTHEQYF. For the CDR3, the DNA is TGTGCCATCAGCACTTTAACGGGAGGGACCCACGAGCAGTACTTC.

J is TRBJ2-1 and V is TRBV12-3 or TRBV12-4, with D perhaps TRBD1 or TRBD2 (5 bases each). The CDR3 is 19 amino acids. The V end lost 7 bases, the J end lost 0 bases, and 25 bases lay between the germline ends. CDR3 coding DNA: TGTGCCAGCACGCCCCCGAGGGGAACCCGAATTGTCTCCTACAATGAGCAGTTCTTC. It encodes CASTPPRGTRIVSYNEQFF.

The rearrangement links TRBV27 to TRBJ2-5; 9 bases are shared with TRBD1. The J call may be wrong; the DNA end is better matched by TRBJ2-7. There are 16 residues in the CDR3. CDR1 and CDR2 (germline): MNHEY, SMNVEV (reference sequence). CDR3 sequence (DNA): TGTGCCAGCAAAGTTAACGACGGGACAGGGACCTACGAGCAGTACTTC. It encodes CASKVNDGTGTYEQYF.

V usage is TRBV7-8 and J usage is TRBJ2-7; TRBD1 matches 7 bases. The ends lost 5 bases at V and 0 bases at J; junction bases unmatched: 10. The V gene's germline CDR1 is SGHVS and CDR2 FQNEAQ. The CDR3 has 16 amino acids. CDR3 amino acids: CASSRQGRGGSYEQYF. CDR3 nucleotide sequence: TGTGCCAGCAGCAGACAGGGTCGGGGCGGCTCCTACGAGCAGTACTTC.

CDR3 amino acids: CASRFTKTQYF. Written as DNA, the CDR3 is TGTGCAAGTCGCTTCACAAAGACCCAGTACTTC. The J gene is TRBJ2-5, the V gene TRBV12-2. TRBV12-2 is shown as a pseudogene. This CDR3 contains 11 residues.

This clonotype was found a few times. CDR3 sequence: CASSPTGGGYNEQYF. In nucleotides, the CDR3 is TGTGCCAGCAGTCCAACAGGGGGCGGCTACAATGAGCAGTACTTC. This chain connects TRBV2 to TRBJ2-5; 9 positions agree with TRBD1. The length of the CDR3 is 15 residues. Per the germline V gene, CDR1 is SNHLY and CDR2 is FYNNEI. V lost 5 bases and J lost 11; bases outside the gene matches: 15.

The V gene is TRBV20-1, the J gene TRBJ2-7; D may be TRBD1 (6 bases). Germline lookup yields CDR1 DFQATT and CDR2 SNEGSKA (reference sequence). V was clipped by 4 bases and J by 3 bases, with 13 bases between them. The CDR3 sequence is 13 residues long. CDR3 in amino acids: CSATPQDSYEQYF. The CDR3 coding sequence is TGCAGTGCTACCCCCCAGGACAGCTACGAGCAGTACTTC.

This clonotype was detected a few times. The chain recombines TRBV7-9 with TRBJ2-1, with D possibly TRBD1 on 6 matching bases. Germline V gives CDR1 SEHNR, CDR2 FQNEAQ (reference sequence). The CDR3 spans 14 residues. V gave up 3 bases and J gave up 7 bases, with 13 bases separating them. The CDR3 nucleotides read TGTGCCAGCAGCTTCGAGGGGGTCGCAAATGAGCAGTTCTTC. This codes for CASSFEGVANEQFF. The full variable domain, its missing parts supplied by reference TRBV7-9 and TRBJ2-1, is DTGVSQNPRHKITKRGQNVTFRCDPISEHNRLYWYRQTLGQGPEFLTYFQNEAQLEKSRLLSDRFSAERPKGSFSTLEIQRTEQGDSAMYLCASSFEGVANEQFFGPGTRLTVL.

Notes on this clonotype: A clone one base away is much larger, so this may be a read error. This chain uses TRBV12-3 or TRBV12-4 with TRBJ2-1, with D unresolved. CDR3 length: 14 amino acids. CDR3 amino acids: CAGSLGNSYNEQFF. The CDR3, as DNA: TGTGCCGGCAGTTTGGGGAACTCCTACAATGAGCAGTTCTTC.